This T cell receptor (beta chain) was recovered during a study of blood T cell repertoires in COVID-19. Patients in Seattle were enrolled during active infection, then followed longitudinally. Trimming took off 4 bases at V and 0 bases at J, with 17 bases between the two ends. Germline-derived CDR1 and CDR2 are SGDLS and YYNGEE. The CDR3 totals 16 residues. Original data processing: Nucleated cell counts were estimated from reference gene primer amplification. Libraries were prepared by immunoSEQ multiplex PCR; TCRdb keeps only in-frame clonotypes and omits some of them. That table gives V, J and clone size, and the DNA gave D and trimming. The sample carries more than 55,000 clones, 80% to 90% recorded once.

This chain uses TRBV9 with TRBJ2-7, with a tentative D call TRBD2 (5 bases). The clonotype originates from a woman aged 55-75 years with COVID-19, enrolled during active disease. The sequenced sample consisted of peripheral blood. CDR3 loop: CASSPGVGRSSYEQYF. CDR3 nucleotides: TGTGCCAGCAGCCCCGGGGTGGGTCGTAGCTCCTACGAGCAGTACTTC.